A single sample is the source of the 19 T cell receptor beta chains below, sequenced in a study of T cells in Graves' hyperthyroidism and ophthalmopathy. The source material, RNA transcripts, was used to amplify TCR beta CDR3 regions. The TCR CDR3 first-round RT-PCR relied on the HTBI primer set. MiXCR was run by TCRdb on the multiplex PCR reads, yielding one entry per CDR3 protein. The data contain fewer than 250,000 distinct CDR3 sequences, approximately 25% of them seen just once; the ten biggest clones take up around 32%. Sequencing was done on a sample of blood. These receptors originate from a woman between 40 and 55 years old with Graves' ophthalmopathy.

This clonotype came up many times. The V and J genes are TRBV5-5 and TRBJ1-1, with unresolved D. CDR3 size: 14 residues. Germline V CDR1 and CDR2: SGHKS, YYEKEE (reference sequence). Trimming removed 1 base at V and 4 bases at J, with 11 bases between. The CDR3: CASSLPLILTEAFF. In DNA, the CDR3 is TGTGCCAGCAGCTTGCCCCTTATCCTCACTGAAGCTTTCTTT.

This clonotype showed up many times. V and J are TRBV28 and TRBJ1-5, with a possible D match to TRBD1 (5 bases). The CDR3 consists of 16 residues. Trimming removed 3 bases at V and 2 bases at J, with 14 bases between. Germline CDR1 is MDHEN and CDR2 is SYDVKM. For the CDR3, the DNA is TGTGCCAGCAGTTTGACAGAATCCTGGGGCAATCAGCCCCAGCATTTT. This encodes CASSLTESWGNQPQHF.

The table lists this clonotype with many counts. CDR3 amino acids: CASSYSRDSSYEQYF. For the CDR3, the DNA is TGTGCCAGCAGTTACTCGAGGGACAGTTCCTACGAGCAGTACTTC. The rearrangement joins TRBV6-5 to TRBJ2-7; 7 bases are a match to TRBD1. Germline V gene lookup returns CDR1 MNHEY and CDR2 SVGAGI. The CDR3 runs to 15 residues. The trim removed 0 bases at V and 1 base at J, leaving 3 bases unmatched.

This clonotype was seen ten or more times. This chain connects TRBV20-1 to TRBJ2-7; D is uncertain. The CDR3 has 14 residues. V was cut by 3 bases and J by 3 bases, with 15 bases left in between. CDR1 DFQATT and CDR2 SNEGSKA come from the germline V gene (reference sequence). This CDR3 is CSASHPDAIYEQYF. For the CDR3, the DNA is TGCAGTGCTAGTCATCCGGACGCGATCTACGAGCAGTACTTC.

The V call is TRBV27, the J call TRBJ1-2; possibly TRBD1 for D (6 bases). V gave up 3 bases and J gave up 7 bases, with 12 bases separating them. The CDR3 sequence is 13 residues long. Germline CDR1 and CDR2: MNHEY and SMNVEV (reference sequence). This CDR3 is CASSLGRGGGYTF. In DNA, the CDR3 is TGTGCCAGCAGTTTGGGCAGGGGCGGTGGCTACACCTTC.

This clonotype appeared a few times. The chain links TRBV6-2 or TRBV6-3 to TRBJ2-5; TRBD2 aligns across 7 bases. The J segment lost 2 bases and the V segment lost 0 bases, leaving 9 bases of the junction unmatched. The CDR3 contains 17 residues. Per germline, CDR1 MNHEY and CDR2 SVGEGT. As DNA, the CDR3 is TGTGCCAGCAGTTACTCGAAGCGGGCTAGCGGTCAAGAGACCCAGTACTTC. It is translated as CASSYSKRASGQETQYF.

This clonotype showed up many times. It may be a read error: a sequence one base away is much more abundant. This chain connects TRBV20-1 to TRBJ2-7; TRBD1 agrees at 9 bases. V shed 3 bases and J 9 bases; nucleotides not matched to a gene: 9. Germline CDR1 and CDR2: DFQATT and SNEGSKA (reference sequence). CDR3 length: 13 amino acids. The CDR3 region is CSARGTGIGGQYF. CDR3 nucleotide sequence: TGCAGTGCTAGGGGGACAGGGATCGGGGGGCAGTACTTC.

This clonotype was counted at least ten times. The CDR3 nucleotides are TGCAGCGTAGGGACAGGCCTCCTCCCCTACGAGCAGTACTTC. Translating it yields CSVGTGLLPYEQYF. The genes are TRBV29-1 and TRBJ2-7, with 8 nucleotides matching TRBD1. The CDR3 contains 14 residues. V shed 6 bases and J 2 bases; nucleotides not matched to a gene: 9. Germline V gene sequence: CDR1 SQVTM, CDR2 ANQGSEA.

In its sample, this clonotype was seen a few times. The chain uses TRBV10-3 and TRBJ2-5, with D unclear. V shed 0 bases and J shed 6 bases, with 14 bases lying between them. The CDR3 is made up of 15 amino acids. Germline V gene lookup returns CDR1 ENHRY and CDR2 SYGVKD. The CDR3 loop is CAISESLQVGKTQYF. CDR3 coding DNA: TGTGCCATCAGTGAGTCCCTCCAGGTAGGGAAGACCCAGTACTTC.

V usage is TRBV6-5 and J usage is TRBJ2-5; 10 bases map to TRBD1. This CDR3 has 15 residues. Germline assignment: CDR1 MNHEY and CDR2 SVGAGI. J gave up 9 bases and V 4 bases, and 11 bases lay outside the gene matches. In DNA, the CDR3 is TGTGCCAGCAGTTTGACAGGGGGCCTTGGGGAGCCCCAGTACTTC. It translates to CASSLTGGLGEPQYF.

This clonotype was counted at least ten times. The V and J genes are TRBV10-3 and TRBJ1-1; D remains ambiguous. V gave up 0 bases and J gave up 5 bases, with 10 bases separating them. The CDR3 has 14 residues. From germline, CDR1 is ENHRY and CDR2 SYGVKD. DNA of the CDR3: TGTGCCATCAGTGAGTCTAGTTGGCGAACTGAAGCTTTCTTT. Amino acid sequence: CAISESSWRTEAFF.

This clonotype was counted ten times or more. The chain has TRBV4-1 and TRBJ2-5; a weak D match, TRBD2 (5 bases). The CDR3 covers 15 residues. Germline V gene data show CDR1 as MGHRA and CDR2 as YSYEKL. Between the trimmed V and J ends, which lost 0 bases and 5 bases, there was a span of 13 bases. The CDR3 region has the DNA TGCGCCAGCAGCCAAGAAGACGGAGGACGGGAGACCCAGTACTTC. Protein sequence: CASSQEDGGRETQYF.

This clonotype has at least ten counts. The chain has TRBV27 and TRBJ1-5, with unresolved D. Germline V gives CDR1 MNHEY, CDR2 SMNVEV (reference sequence). Between the trimmed V and J ends, which lost 5 bases and 6 bases, there was a span of 8 bases. The CDR3 is 12 residues long. CDR3 DNA sequence: TGTGCCAGCAGTCCCTCCTCTCAGCCCCAGCATTTT. This gives the protein CASSPSSQPQHF.

This clonotype has a handful of counts. A much larger clone is a single base away; this may be a read error. CDR3 nucleotides: TGTGCCATCAGTGTCCCTCGGTCCCACGAGCAGTACTTC. Its protein product is CAISVPRSHEQYF. The chain carries TRBV10-3 and TRBJ2-7, with no clear D. This CDR3 region has 13 residues. Germline loops: CDR1 ENHRY, CDR2 SYGVKD. Trimming took 4 bases from V and 5 from J, leaving 12 bases between them.

As DNA, the CDR3 is TGCAGCGTGATGACCGGGACGACCGGGGAGCTGTTTTTT. Translated, it gives CSVMTGTTGELFF. J is TRBJ2-2 and V is TRBV29-1, with D perhaps TRBD1 or TRBD2 (5 bases each). The V gene lost 6 bases and the J gene lost 5 bases, with 13 bases spanning the gap. The germline CDR1 and CDR2 sequences are SQVTM and ANQGSEA. The CDR3 extends over 13 amino acids.

The chain combines TRBV20-1 with TRBJ2-7; no clear D gene. Germline-derived CDR1 and CDR2 are DFQATT and SNEGSKA (reference sequence). The ends were cut back, 0 bases at V and 6 bases at J, with 12 bases in the middle. CDR3 length equals 13 residues. The CDR3 spells CSAREALPGEQYF. As DNA, the CDR3 is TGCAGTGCTAGAGAAGCTCTCCCGGGCGAGCAGTACTTC.

The chain employs TRBV6-2 or TRBV6-3 and TRBJ1-2; 7 bases align to TRBD1. This CDR3 has 14 amino acids. CDR1 is MNHEY, CDR2 SVGEGT, per germline. The J segment lost 5 bases and the V segment lost 5 bases, leaving 8 bases of the junction unmatched. In DNA form, the CDR3 reads TGTGCCAGCAGTACGGGACAGTCAGTTTATGGCTACACCTTC. This codes for CASSTGQSVYGYTF.

This clonotype appeared a few times. The chain links TRBV4-1 to TRBJ2-2, with D perhaps matching TRBD2 (7 bases). The germline V and J ends were trimmed by 0 bases and 9 bases, with 17 bases remaining between them. The CDR3 consists of 16 residues. Germline lookup yields CDR1 MGHRA and CDR2 YSYEKL. The CDR3 DNA sequence: TGCGCCAGCAGCCAAGATACTCGGGGGGCTAAAAGGGAGCTGTTTTTT. Its protein product is CASSQDTRGAKRELFF.

There are many counts of this clonotype. This chain joins TRBV12-3 or TRBV12-4 and TRBJ1-5; TRBD1 is a possible D gene (6 bases). V was cut by 6 bases and J by 7 bases, with 16 bases left in between. The CDR3 is 14 residues long. The CDR3 reads CASSHTGGRQPQHF. In DNA form, the CDR3 reads TGTGCCAGCAGCCATACGGGGGGCCGGCAGCCCCAGCATTTT.